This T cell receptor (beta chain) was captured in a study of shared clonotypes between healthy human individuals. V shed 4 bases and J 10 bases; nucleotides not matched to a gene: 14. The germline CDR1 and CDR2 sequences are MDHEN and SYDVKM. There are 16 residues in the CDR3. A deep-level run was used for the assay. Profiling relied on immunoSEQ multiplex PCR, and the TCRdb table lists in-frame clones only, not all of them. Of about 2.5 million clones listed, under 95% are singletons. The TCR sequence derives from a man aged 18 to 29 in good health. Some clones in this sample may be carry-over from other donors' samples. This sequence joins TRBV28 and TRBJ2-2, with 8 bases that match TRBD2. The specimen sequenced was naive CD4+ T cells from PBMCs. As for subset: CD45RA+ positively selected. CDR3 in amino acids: CASSSPASGSTLELFF. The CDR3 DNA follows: TGTGCCAGCAGTTCCCCCGCCAGCGGGAGTACTCTGGAGCTGTTTTTT.